This TCR beta chain was retrieved from a study of blood T cell repertoires in COVID-19. Study details: Samples representing acute and convalescent COVID-19 were sourced from the United States, Italy and Spain. From T cells, B-cell-depleted T cells, or PBMCs came the material, which was cDNA or gDNA.

This clone was seen ten or more times. Authors' data handling: For nucleated cells, counts were estimated from reference gene primer amplification. TCRdb's copy holds only in-frame clones and misses some; the assay was immunoSEQ multiplex PCR. V and J calls plus clone size are reproduced from that table; the DNA served to infer D and trimming. The sample lists around 170,000 clones, roughly 90% occurring once. Material for sequencing was peripheral blood. The TCR comes from a man between 60 and 75 years old with acute or convalescent COVID-19.

The DNA for the CDR3 is TGTGCCAGCAGTGATCCCGATCAGCCCCAGCATTTT. Its protein product is CASSDPDQPQHF. The J gene is TRBJ1-5, the V gene TRBV2; D unclear. This CDR3 contains 12 residues. Germline V gene data show CDR1 as SNHLY and CDR2 as FYNNEI. V was shortened by 3 bases and J by 5 bases, with 5 bases between the two germline ends.